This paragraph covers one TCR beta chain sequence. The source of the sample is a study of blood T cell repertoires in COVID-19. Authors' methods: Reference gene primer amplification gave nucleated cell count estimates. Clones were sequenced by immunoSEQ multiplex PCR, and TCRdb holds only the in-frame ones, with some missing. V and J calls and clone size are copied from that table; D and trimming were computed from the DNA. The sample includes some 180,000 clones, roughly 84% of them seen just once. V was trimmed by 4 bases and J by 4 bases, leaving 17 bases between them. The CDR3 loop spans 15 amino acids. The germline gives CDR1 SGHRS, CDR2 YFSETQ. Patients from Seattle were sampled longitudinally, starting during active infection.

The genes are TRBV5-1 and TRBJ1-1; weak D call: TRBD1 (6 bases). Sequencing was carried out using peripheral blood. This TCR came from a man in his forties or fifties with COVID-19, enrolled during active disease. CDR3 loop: CASSQPNRAGTEAFF. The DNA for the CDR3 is TGCGCCAGCAGCCAACCGAACAGGGCGGGCACTGAAGCTTTCTTT.